Each of the 20 T cell receptor beta chains below was sequenced from the same sample in a study of beta chain features in type 1 diabetes (dated by TCRdb to 2016 to 2018). Beyond this particular receptor, the publication reports: A moderate but significant shortening of TCRB CDR3 length was observed in type 1 diabetes patients in all four CD4+ subsets.

The antigens these receptors bind are not known. The method behind the library was the immunoSEQ multiplex PCR assay. The entire amount of isolated RNA was reverse transcribed using the High Capacity cDNA Reverse Transcription Kit, so the sequenced TCRB transcripts were expressed ones. In TCRdb, the immuneACCESS table is reduced to in-frame sequences with V and J assigned. These tables do not hold every clone; where another copy was compared, an unresolved V gene accounts for under half, and the others remain unexplained. The sample table lists 600,000 to 700,000 clones, around an eighth of them with a count of one. The ten most abundant clones make up around 0.022% of the sample. The sample consisted of naive CD4+ T cells from blood. The cell subset or site label here, explained by the study, means: true naive CD4+ T cells. The receptors shown here come from a man aged 18-30 years with type 1 diabetes.

CDR3 coding DNA: TGTGCCAGCAGGCAGGGACAGAATAACTATGGCTACACCTTC. It specifies CASRQGQNNYGYTF. The J gene is TRBJ1-2, the V gene TRBV6-5; 7 nucleotides align to TRBD1. Germline lookup yields CDR1 MNHEY and CDR2 SVGAGI. This CDR3 region has 14 residues. V trimming: 6 bases; J trimming: 1 base; junction bases outside the gene matches: 5.

This clone was recorded a few times. The V call is TRBV5-1, the J call TRBJ2-1; 11 bases agree with TRBD2. Germline V gene sequence: CDR1 SGHRS, CDR2 YFSETQ. Germline trimming cut 4 bases from V and 8 bases from J; bases unmatched to any gene: 8. The CDR3 runs to 15 residues. The CDR3 is CASSQTSGVHYEQFF. CDR3 bases: TGCGCCAGCAGCCAGACTAGCGGGGTCCATTATGAGCAGTTCTTC.

The chain recombines TRBV19 with TRBJ2-5; D gene ambiguous. CDR3 size: 15 residues. With 1 base removed from V and 1 base from J, the gap between germline ends came to 10 bases. Per the germline V gene, CDR1 is LNHDA and CDR2 is SQIVND (reference sequence). The CDR3 DNA reads as TGTGCCAGTAGTATAGCCAGAGCTAGCCAAGAGACCCAGTACTTC. It encodes CASSIARASQETQYF. The complete variable domain, with remaining parts taken from reference TRBV19 and TRBJ2-5, reads DGGITQSPKYLFRKEGQNVTLSCEQNLNHDAMYWYRQDPGQGLRLIYYSQIVNDFQKGDIAEGYSVSREKKESFPLTVTSAQKNPTAFYLCASSIARASQETQYFGPGTRLLVL.

To note about this clone: This same CDR3 is encoded by further DNA sequences in the sample. The chain carries TRBV27 and TRBJ1-5, with D hard to call. The germline CDR1 and CDR2 sequences are MNHEY and SMNVEV (reference sequence). The CDR3 sequence is 13 residues long. Deletions cut 5 bases from V and 2 bases from J, with 7 bases between. This chain's CDR3 is CASSPPGNQPQHF. In nucleotides, the CDR3 is TGTGCCAGCAGTCCCCCGGGCAATCAGCCCCAGCATTTT.

This clone came up a few times. This rearrangement joins TRBV30 to TRBJ1-5, with a tentative D call TRBD1 (6 bases). CDR3 size: 15 residues. The germline gives CDR1 GTSNPN, CDR2 SVGIG (reference sequence). The V and J ends lost 5 bases and 3 bases respectively, with 17 bases between them. The CDR3 spells CAWASGAGVNQPQHF. CDR3 nucleotides: TGTGCCTGGGCGTCAGGGGCCGGTGTCAATCAGCCCCAGCATTTT.

This clone has more than one count but fewer than ten. The chain uses TRBV2 and TRBJ2-1; D remains ambiguous. CDR1 and CDR2 (germline): SNHLY, FYNNEI. CDR3 length: 14 amino acids. The V gene lost 7 bases and the J gene lost 1 base, with 11 bases spanning the gap. The CDR3 DNA reads as TGTGCCAGCAAGAGCGAGAGTTCCTACAATGAGCAGTTCTTC. Residues: CASKSESSYNEQFF.

The J gene is TRBJ1-6, the V gene TRBV5-4, with TRBD1 matching over 11 bases. The V segment lost 2 bases and the J segment 10 bases; nucleotides outside the gene matches: 8. The CDR3 contains 16 residues. Per germline, CDR1 SGHNT and CDR2 YYREEE (reference sequence). The CDR3 reads CASSFPGQGVGSPLHF. CDR3 bases: TGTGCCAGCAGCTTCCCGGGACAGGGGGTAGGATCACCCCTCCACTTT.

The CDR3 DNA is TGTGCCAGCAGTCGGGCGGCTATGAGCTACGAGCAGTACTTC. Encoded protein: CASSRAAMSYEQYF. The V call is TRBV6-5, the J call TRBJ2-7; D gene unclear. In germline, CDR1 is MNHEY, CDR2 SVGAGI. V was pared by 5 bases and J by 3 bases, with 14 bases between. The CDR3 extends over 14 amino acids.

This clone was found a few times. V usage is TRBV9 and J usage is TRBJ1-3, with TRBD1 as a possible D gene (6 bases). Trimming removed 3 bases at V and 0 bases at J, with 13 bases between. Germline lookup yields CDR1 SGDLS and CDR2 YYNGEE. CDR3 length: 16 residues. The CDR3 DNA follows: TGTGCCAGCAGCGCGGGAGGGGGAGGCTCTGGAAACACCATATATTTT. This translates into CASSAGGGGSGNTIYF. Looking up the rest from reference TRBV9 and TRBJ1-3 gives the full variable domain: DSGVTQTPKHLITATGQRVTLRCSPRSGDLSVYWYQQSLDQGLQFLIQYYNGEERAKGNILERFSAQQFPDLHSELNLSSLELGDSALYFCASSAGGGGSGNTIYFGEGSWLTVV.

This clone was observed a few times. Within the sample, other DNA sequences also encode this same CDR3. This chain joins TRBV30 and TRBJ1-1; D is uncertain. Germline assignment: CDR1 GTSNPN and CDR2 SVGIG (reference sequence). This CDR3 has 13 residues. The V end lost 1 base, the J end lost 1 base, and 7 bases lay between the germline ends. The CDR3: CAWSAGGNTEAFF. The CDR3 coding sequence is TGTGCCTGGAGTGCGGGTGGGAACACTGAAGCTTTCTTT.

The V and J genes are TRBV29-1 and TRBJ2-7, with 12 bases fitting TRBD1. V was pared by 3 bases and J by 6 bases, with 15 bases of the junction left unmatched. The CDR3 is 17 amino acids. Germline loops: CDR1 SQVTM, CDR2 ANQGSEA. In DNA form, the CDR3 reads TGCAGCGTTGATAGCGGGACAGGGGGCGTAAACATGGGCGAGCAGTACTTC. This codes for CSVDSGTGGVNMGEQYF.

This clone was observed a handful of times. The chain carries TRBV9 and TRBJ2-7, with 8 bases lining up with TRBD2. Germline values: CDR1 SGDLS, CDR2 YYNGEE. The CDR3 is made up of 18 amino acids. Trimming removed 0 bases from V and 0 bases from J; junction bases left unmatched: 11. CDR3 region: CASSVAGGGDSPSYEQYF. In DNA, the CDR3 is TGTGCCAGCAGCGTAGCGGGAGGGGGAGATTCGCCCTCCTACGAGCAGTACTTC.

This clone was seen only a few times. V usage is TRBV30 and J usage is TRBJ1-2, with TRBD1 matching over 7 bases. V lost 5 bases, J lost 0 bases, and 6 bases stayed unmatched. CDR1 is GTSNPN and CDR2 is SVGIG in the germline V gene (reference sequence). CDR3 size: 14 residues. As DNA, the CDR3 is TGTGCCTGGTCTCAGGGGGATCCTAACTATGGCTACACCTTC. Amino acid sequence: CAWSQGDPNYGYTF.

This clone was detected only a few times. CDR3 residues: CASSLTGAGNTEAFF. The CDR3 nucleotides read TGTGCCAGCAGCTTAACAGGGGCAGGGAACACTGAAGCTTTCTTT. The V call is TRBV7-9, the J call TRBJ1-1, with 7 bases lining up with TRBD1. Per germline, CDR1 SEHNR and CDR2 FQNEAQ (reference sequence). V shed 2 bases, J shed 1 base, and the junction held 4 bases outside the gene matches. This CDR3 region has 15 residues. Based on the CDR3 plus reference TRBV7-9 and TRBJ1-1, the full variable domain is DTGVSQNPRHKITKRGQNVTFRCDPISEHNRLYWYRQTLGQGPEFLTYFQNEAQLEKSRLLSDRFSAERPKGSFSTLEIQRTEQGDSAMYLCASSLTGAGNTEAFFGQGTRLTVV.

This clone has only a few counts. The rearrangement links TRBV2 to TRBJ1-2; D is undetermined. Germline CDR1 SNHLY, CDR2 FYNNEI. V lost 9 bases to trimming and J lost 8 bases, with 10 bases between them. There are 10 residues in the CDR3. CDR3 nucleotide sequence: TGTGCCAGGTATCGGGAAGGCTACACCTTC. The encoded protein is CARYREGYTF.

The chain employs TRBV20-1 and TRBJ1-1; unclear D gene. This CDR3 comprises 11 residues. The V and J ends lost 3 bases and 6 bases respectively, with 8 bases between them. Germline V gives CDR1 DFQATT, CDR2 SNEGSKA (reference sequence). CDR3 residues: CSASRTSEAFF. CDR3 DNA: TGCAGTGCTAGTCGAACTTCTGAAGCTTTCTTT.

In this sample, this clone turned up a few times. J is TRBJ1-1 and V is TRBV29-1; tentatively, D is TRBD1 (5 bases). This CDR3 has 13 residues. CDR1 is SQVTM and CDR2 is ANQGSEA in the germline V gene. V dropped 5 bases and J dropped 1 base, with 11 bases sitting between them. The CDR3, as DNA: TGCAGCGTTAGGGACCTTGAGAACACTGAAGCTTTCTTT. Its protein product is CSVRDLENTEAFF. Combining the CDR3 with reference TRBV29-1 and TRBJ1-1 gives the whole variable domain SAVISQKPSRDICQRGTSLTIQCQVDSQVTMMFWYRQQPGQSLTLIATANQGSEATYESGFVIDKFPISRPNLTFSTLTVSNMSPEDSSIYLCSVRDLENTEAFFGQGTRLTVV.

The rearrangement uses TRBV10-3 and TRBJ2-3, with 12 bases fitting TRBD2. Germline CDR1 reads ENHRY; CDR2 reads SYGVKD. V was pared by 6 bases and J by 4 bases, with 5 bases of the junction left unmatched. This CDR3 contains 15 residues. The CDR3 nucleotides read TGTGCCATCAGCCTACTAGCGGGGGGAGCAGATACGCAGTATTTT. This codes for CAISLLAGGADTQYF.

This clone was recorded a few times. J is TRBJ2-1 and V is TRBV13; D is unresolved. V was clipped by 1 base and J by 2 bases, with 9 bases between them. The CDR3 covers 15 residues. Per germline, CDR1 PRHDT and CDR2 FYEKMQ (reference sequence). The CDR3 sequence: CASSLDRSPYNEQFF. The CDR3 DNA sequence: TGTGCCAGCAGCTTAGACCGTTCCCCCTACAATGAGCAGTTCTTC. Looking up the rest from reference TRBV13 and TRBJ2-1 gives the full variable domain: AAGVIQSPRHLIKEKRETATLKCYPIPRHDTVYWYQQGPGQDPQFLISFYEKMQSDKGSIPDRFSAQQFSDYHSELNMSSLELGDSALYFCASSLDRSPYNEQFFGPGTRLTVL.

A few counts support this clone. V and J are TRBV27 and TRBJ2-7; D may be TRBD2 (6 bases). The CDR3 has 17 residues. V was trimmed by 5 bases and J by 1 base, leaving 21 bases between them. CDR1 and CDR2 (germline): MNHEY, SMNVEV (reference sequence). DNA for the CDR3: TGTGCCAGCAGTCCCCAAGGCGGCGGGGTCCCATCCTACGAGCAGTACTTC. This codes for CASSPQGGGVPSYEQYF.